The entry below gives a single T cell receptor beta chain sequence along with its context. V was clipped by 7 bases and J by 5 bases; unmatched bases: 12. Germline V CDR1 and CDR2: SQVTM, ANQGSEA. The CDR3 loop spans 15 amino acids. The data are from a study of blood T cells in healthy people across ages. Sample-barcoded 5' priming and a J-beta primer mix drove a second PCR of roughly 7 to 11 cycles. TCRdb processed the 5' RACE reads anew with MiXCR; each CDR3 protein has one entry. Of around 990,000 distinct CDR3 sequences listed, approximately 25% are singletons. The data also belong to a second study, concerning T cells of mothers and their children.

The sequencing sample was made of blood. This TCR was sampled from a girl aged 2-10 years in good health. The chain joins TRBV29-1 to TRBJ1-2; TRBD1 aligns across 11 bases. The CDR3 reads CSAWNRTGGGYGYTF. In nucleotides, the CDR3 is TGCAGCGCCTGGAACCGGACAGGGGGCGGGTATGGCTACACCTTC.